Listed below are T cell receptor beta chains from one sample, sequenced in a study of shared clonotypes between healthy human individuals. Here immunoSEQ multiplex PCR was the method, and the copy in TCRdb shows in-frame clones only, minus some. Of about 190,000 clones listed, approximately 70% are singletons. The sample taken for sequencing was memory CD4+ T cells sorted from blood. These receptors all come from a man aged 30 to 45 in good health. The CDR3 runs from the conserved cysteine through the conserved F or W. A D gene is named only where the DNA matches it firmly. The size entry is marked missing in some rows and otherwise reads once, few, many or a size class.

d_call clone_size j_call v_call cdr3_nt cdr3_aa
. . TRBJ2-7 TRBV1 TGCGCAACCCCCCGGAGGGCCTGTGGCCACGAGCAGTACTTC CATPRRACGHEQYF
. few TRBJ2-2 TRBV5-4 TGTGCCAGCAGCTTAGGACGCGGGGGCGCGACCGGGGAGCTGTTTTTT CASSLGRGGATGELFF
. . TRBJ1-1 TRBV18 TGTGCCAGCTTACCCCGCCGGTGGGGTGGGGGAAAAACTGAAGCTTTCTTT CASLPRRWGGGKTEAFF
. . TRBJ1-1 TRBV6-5 TGTGCCAGCAGAGACAGATTGAACACTGAAGCTTTCTTT CASRDRLNTEAFF
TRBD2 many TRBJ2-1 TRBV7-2 TGTGCCAGCAGGAACCTAGCGGGGAACAATGAGCAGTTCTTC CASRNLAGNNEQFF
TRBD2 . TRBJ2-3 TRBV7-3 TGTGCCAGCAGCAGACTAGCGGGAATCCTAGATACGCAGTATTTT CASSRLAGILDTQYF
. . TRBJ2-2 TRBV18 TGTGCCAGCTCACCTGTCGCGAACACCGGGGAGCTGTTTTTT CASSPVANTGELFF
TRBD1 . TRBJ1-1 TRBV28 TGTGCCAGCAGTCCTCCCGGGACAGGGGGCCCTGAAGCTTTCTTT CASSPPGTGGPEAFF
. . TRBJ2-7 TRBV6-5 TGTGCCAGCAGTAATACAGGGGTTGGAGGGGAGCAGTACTTC CASSNTGVGGEQYF
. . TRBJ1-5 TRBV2 TGTGCCAGCAGTGAACAGGGTTTCAATCAGCCCCAGCATTTT CASSEQGFNQPQHF
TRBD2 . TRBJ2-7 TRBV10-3 TGTGCCATCAGTGAGGGACTAGCGGGAGTGGGCGAGCAGTACTTC CAISEGLAGVGEQYF
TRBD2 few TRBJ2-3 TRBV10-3 TGTGCCATAACGGGCGTAGCGGGAGGGGTAGATACGCAGTATTTT CAITGVAGGVDTQYF
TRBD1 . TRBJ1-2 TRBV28 TGTGCCAGCAAGACAGGGCGAGGCTATGGCTACACCTTC CASKTGRGYGYTF
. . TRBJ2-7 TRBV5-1 TGCGCCAGCAGCTTAGGCCCCGATATGTACGAGCAGTACTTC CASSLGPDMYEQYF
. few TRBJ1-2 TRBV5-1 TGCGCCAGCAGCCCCGGAGGGGGTAACTATGGCTACACCTTC CASSPGGGNYGYTF
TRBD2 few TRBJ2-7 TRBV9 TGTGCCAGCAGCGGAGGGACTAGCTCCAGGTACGAGCAGTACTTC CASSGGTSSRYEQYF
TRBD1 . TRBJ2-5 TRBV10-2 TGCGCCAGCAGAGGGACAGGCGGAGAGACCCAGTACTTC CASRGTGGETQYF
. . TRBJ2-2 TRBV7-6 TGTGCCAGCAGCTTAGGGACCTGGAGGTCGGGGGAGCTGTTTTTT CASSLGTWRSGELFF
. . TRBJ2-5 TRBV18 TGTGCCAGCTCACCACCGAGTATGACCCAGTACTTC CASSPPSMTQYF
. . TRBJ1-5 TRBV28 TGTGCCAGCATTAGCGATCCCGGGCAGCCCCAGCATTTT CASISDPGQPQHF
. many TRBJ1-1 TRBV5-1 TGCGCCAGCAGCTTGGAATGGGTCGGTGAAGCTTTCTTT CASSLEWVGEAFF
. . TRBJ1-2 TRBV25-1 TGTGCCAGCAGTGAATATTATGGCTACACCTTC CASSEYYGYTF
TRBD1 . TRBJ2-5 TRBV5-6 TGTGCCAGCAGCAGGGGACAGGGGGCGGCCCAGTACTTC CASSRGQGAAQYF
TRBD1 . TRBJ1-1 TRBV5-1 TGCGCCAGCAGCATGACAGGGTCCAACACTGAAGCTTTCTTT CASSMTGSNTEAFF
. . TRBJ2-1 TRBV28 TGTGCCAGCACTCGGACGACAATGTTGTTCTTC CASTRTTMLFF
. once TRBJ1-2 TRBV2 TGTGCCAGCAGCCAGGGTTCATATTCTATATCCTACACCTTC CASSQGSYSISYTF
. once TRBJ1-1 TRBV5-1 TGCGCCAGCAGCTTGGTGGGACATAGGAACACTGAAGCTTTCTTT CASSLVGHRNTEAFF
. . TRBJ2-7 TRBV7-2 TGTGCCAGCAGCTTAGCGGGGGCCTCGGGGCCGGTTTTGCAGTACTTC CASSLAGASGPVLQYF
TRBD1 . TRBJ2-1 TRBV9 TGTGCCAGCAGCGACCTCGGACAGGGAGGTGAGCAGTTCTTC CASSDLGQGGEQFF
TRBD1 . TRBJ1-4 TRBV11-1 TGTGCCAGCAGCTCCGGGACAGGGGCGGAGGAAAAACTGTTTTTT CASSSGTGAEEKLFF
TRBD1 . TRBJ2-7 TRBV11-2 TGTGCCAGCAGCCAACGACAGGGAACCTACGAGCAGTACTTC CASSQRQGTYEQYF
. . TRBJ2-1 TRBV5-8 TGTGCCAGCAGCTTGGGTGTAGTAGGCCATGAGCAGTTCTTC CASSLGVVGHEQFF
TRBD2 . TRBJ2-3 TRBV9 TGTGCCAGCAGCGTAGCGGGGAAGGGACTAGCGGGAGCAGATACGCAGTATTTT CASSVAGKGLAGADTQYF
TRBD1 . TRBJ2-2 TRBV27 TGTGCCAGCAGTTTGACAGGGATCGGGGAGCTGTTTTTT CASSLTGIGELFF
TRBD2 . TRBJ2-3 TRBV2 TGTGCCAGCAGAGCCGGGACTAGCGCGGATACGCAGTATTTT CASRAGTSADTQYF
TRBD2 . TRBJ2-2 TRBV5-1 TGCGCCAGCAGAGGCTCCGCGGGAGGTGACGGGGAGCTGTTTTTT CASRGSAGGDGELFF
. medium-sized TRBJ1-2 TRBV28 TGTGCCCACGGCGTCGGAGTGACTAACTATGGCTACACCTTC CAHGVGVTNYGYTF
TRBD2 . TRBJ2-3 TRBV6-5 TGTGCCAGCGGACAAGCGGGACCACGCACAGATACGCAGTATTTT CASGQAGPRTDTQYF
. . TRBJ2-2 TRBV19 TGTGCCAGTAGCCGGAGGAGGGGTGGGAACACCGGGGAGCTGTTTTTT CASSRRRGGNTGELFF
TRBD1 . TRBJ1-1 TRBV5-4 TGTGCCAGCAGCCCCCCTTTGACAGGGGGCGTCACTGAAGCTTTCTTT CASSPPLTGGVTEAFF
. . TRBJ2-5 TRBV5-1 TGCGCCAGCAGCAATTTCGGTCCAGATGCTGCGACCCAGTACTTC CASSNFGPDAATQYF
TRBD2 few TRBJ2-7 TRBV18 TGTGCCAGCTCACAGACCGGACTAGCGGGAGTACGCAACGAGCAGTACTTC CASSQTGLAGVRNEQYF
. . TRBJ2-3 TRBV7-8 TGTGCCAGCAGCCTTAGGGGGTGGGCTAGCGGACCTCTTAGCACAGATACGCAGTATTTT CASSLRGWASGPLSTDTQYF
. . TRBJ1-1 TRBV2 TGTGCCAGCAGTGACGATCGGGGGAGCTCTGCTTTCTTT CASSDDRGSSAFF
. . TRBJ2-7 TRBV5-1 TGCGCCAGCAGCCAAGACCTCTACGAGCAGTACTTC CASSQDLYEQYF
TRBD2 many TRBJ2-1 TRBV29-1 TGCAGCGTTACTAGCGGGGACTACAATGAGCAGTTCTTC CSVTSGDYNEQFF
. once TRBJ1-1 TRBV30 TGTGCCTGGAGTGTAAGCTCGGGGGAAGCTTTCTTT CAWSVSSGEAFF
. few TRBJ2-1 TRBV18 TGTGCCAGCTCACCATCGGCGGGACAAAGCTACAATGAGCAGTTCTTC CASSPSAGQSYNEQFF